The rows below give T cell receptor beta chains drawn from one sample of a study of Ad26.COV2.S vaccination and SARS-CoV-2 variants. Measured with immunoSEQ multiplex PCR; TCRdb has only the in-frame clones, and not every one. The table shows 300,000 to 350,000 clones, with about 86% occurring only once. Sample: peripheral blood, taken in a trial of Ad26.COV2.S vaccine versus placebo. Receptors originate from a person between 18 and 60 years old who received the Ad26.COV2.S COVID-19 vaccine or a placebo. Both conserved end residues are part of each CDR3. A D gene is named only where the DNA matches it firmly. Only part of the rows carry a size: once, few, many, or a class if the clone is expanded.

abundance,d_gene,v_gene,j_gene,CDR3aa,CDR3nt
-,-,TRBV23-1,TRBJ1-5,CASSQGRRYQPQHF,TGCGCCAGCAGTCAAGGGAGACGGTATCAGCCCCAGCATTTT
few,TRBD2,TRBV3-1/TRBV3-2,TRBJ2-2,CASSFIAGEAGELFF,TGTGCCAGCAGCTTTATAGCGGGAGAGGCCGGGGAGCTGTTTTTT
-,TRBD1,TRBV9,TRBJ2-3,CASSVEGAGTQYF,TGTGCCAGCAGCGTAGAGGGGGCAGGTACGCAGTATTTT
-,TRBD1,TRBV28,TRBJ1-1,CASSLNRGTEAFF,TGTGCCAGCAGCCTCAACAGGGGTACTGAAGCTTTCTTT
few,-,TRBV7-7,TRBJ2-1,CASSLVELGEQFF,TGTGCCAGCAGCTTAGTGGAGTTAGGTGAGCAGTTCTTC
-,TRBD2,TRBV24-1,TRBJ2-5,CATSALTSGIKETQYF,TGTGCCACCAGTGCACTGACTAGCGGGATAAAGGAGACCCAGTACTTC
-,-,TRBV28,TRBJ1-4,CASSDYREKLFF,TGTGCCAGCAGCGATTATCGGGAAAAACTGTTTTTT
-,TRBD1,TRBV14,TRBJ1-2,CASSQGQGGGYTF,TGTGCCAGCAGCCAAGGACAGGGAGGTGGCTACACCTTC
-,-,TRBV10-1,TRBJ2-7,CASSTMRGHEQYF,TGCGCCAGCAGTACGATGAGGGGCCACGAGCAGTACTTC
-,-,TRBV14,TRBJ2-1,CASSQEGGPYNEQFF,TGTGCCAGCAGCCAAGAGGGTGGCCCCTACAATGAGCAGTTCTTC
-,TRBD2,TRBV12-3/TRBV12-4,TRBJ2-3,CASSYRGADTQYF,TGTGCCAGCAGTTACCGGGGGGCAGATACGCAGTATTTT
once,-,TRBV12-3/TRBV12-4,TRBJ1-4,CASSLAGFEKLFF,TGTGCCAGCAGTTTAGCAGGGTTTGAAAAACTGTTTTTT
-,-,TRBV28,TRBJ2-2,CASQSRRELFF,TGTGCCAGCCAAAGCAGGCGGGAGCTGTTTTTT
-,-,TRBV30,TRBJ1-5,CAWSRNRGNQPQHF,TGTGCCTGGAGTAGGAACAGGGGCAATCAGCCCCAGCATTTT
-,TRBD1,TRBV7-2,TRBJ1-5,CASSLDDRDYQPQHF,TGTGCCAGCAGCTTAGACGACAGGGACTATCAGCCCCAGCATTTT
-,-,TRBV7-2,TRBJ1-1,CASSTQVNTEAFF,TGTGCCAGCAGCACACAGGTGAACACTGAAGCTTTCTTT
-,TRBD2,TRBV7-2,TRBJ2-1,CASSQTSGGANEQFF,TGTGCCAGCAGTCAGACTAGCGGGGGGGCCAATGAGCAGTTCTTC
-,-,TRBV7-9,TRBJ1-1,CASSPVSGSGAFF,TGTGCCAGCAGCCCGGTGTCAGGGTCCGGAGCTTTCTTT
-,TRBD2,TRBV4-2,TRBJ2-5,CASSRQLAGGPGTQYF,TGTGCCAGCAGCCGACAGCTAGCGGGAGGGCCAGGGACCCAGTACTTC
-,TRBD2,TRBV7-3,TRBJ2-1,CASSLYVGEGFEQFF,TGTGCCAGCAGCTTATACGTTGGGGAGGGTTTTGAGCAGTTCTTC
-,-,TRBV9,TRBJ2-7,CASSPNPTYEQYF,TGTGCCAGCAGCCCCAACCCCACCTACGAGCAGTACTTC
-,TRBD2,TRBV3-1/TRBV3-2,TRBJ2-5,CASSQELGGAVGSETQYF,TGTGCCAGCAGCCAAGAGCTCGGGGGGGCAGTTGGATCGGAGACCCAGTACTTC
-,-,TRBV7-9,TRBJ1-2,CASSLGNHYGYTF,TGTGCCAGCAGCTTAGGGAACCACTATGGCTACACCTTC
few,-,TRBV4-3,TRBJ1-1,CASSQELNTEAFF,TGCGCCAGCAGCCAAGAGCTGAACACTGAAGCTTTCTTT
-,-,TRBV5-6,TRBJ2-7,CASSDTGSLALKEQYF,TGTGCCAGCAGCGATACAGGGTCCCTCGCATTAAAAGAGCAGTACTTC
-,-,TRBV29-1,TRBJ1-1,CSVAQGNTEAFF,TGCAGCGTTGCCCAGGGTAACACTGAAGCTTTCTTT
-,-,TRBV9,TRBJ2-1,CASSGDPFYNEQFF,TGTGCCAGCAGCGGGGACCCCTTCTACAATGAGCAGTTCTTC
-,-,TRBV29-1,TRBJ2-7,CSVVGRFYREQYF,TGCAGCGTTGTCGGACGGTTCTACAGGGAGCAGTACTTC
once,-,TRBV2,TRBJ2-2,CASSGGDSRYGELFF,TGTGCCAGCAGTGGGGGGGACAGCAGATACGGGGAGCTGTTTTTT
-,-,TRBV5-1,TRBJ1-1,CASSPISNTEAFF,TGCGCCAGCAGCCCAATTTCTAACACTGAAGCTTTCTTT
few,-,TRBV10-1,TRBJ2-1,CASSERPTYNEQFF,TGCGCCAGCAGTGAGCGACCGACCTACAATGAGCAGTTCTTC
-,-,TRBV27,TRBJ2-1,CASSLIGGRASEQFF,TGTGCCAGCAGTTTGATAGGGGGGCGGGCTAGTGAGCAGTTCTTC
-,TRBD2,TRBV19,TRBJ2-5,CASSFQRTSSETQYF,TGTGCCAGTAGTTTCCAGCGGACTAGCAGCGAGACCCAGTACTTC
-,TRBD1,TRBV28,TRBJ1-2,CASSLLGQYGYTF,TGTGCCAGCAGTTTATTGGGACAGTATGGCTACACCTTC
-,-,TRBV12-3/TRBV12-4,TRBJ2-3,CASSLRGTDTQYF,TGTGCCAGCAGTCTCAGAGGGACAGATACGCAGTATTTT
-,-,TRBV5-5,TRBJ1-5,CASSLGAGPNQPQHF,TGTGCCAGCAGCTTGGGGGCAGGACCAAATCAGCCCCAGCATTTT
few,TRBD1,TRBV7-2,TRBJ2-5,CASSFYGQGEKTQYF,TGTGCCAGCAGCTTTTATGGACAGGGGGAAAAGACCCAGTACTTC
-,-,TRBV28,TRBJ2-2,CASRWLSTGELFF,TGTGCCAGCAGGTGGCTTTCCACCGGGGAGCTGTTTTTT
-,-,TRBV18,TRBJ1-1,CASSPPGQADTEAFF,TGTGCCAGCTCACCTCCGGGACAAGCAGACACTGAAGCTTTCTTT
-,-,TRBV27,TRBJ1-5,CASSLSRAENQPQHF,TGTGCCAGCAGTTTATCGAGGGCAGAGAATCAGCCCCAGCATTTT
-,TRBD1,TRBV11-3,TRBJ2-1,CASSSGTGLGDEQFF,TGTGCCAGCAGCTCCGGGACAGGGCTAGGAGACGAGCAGTTCTTC
-,TRBD1,TRBV19,TRBJ1-4,CASSSQGNPTTNEKLFF,TGTGCCAGTAGCTCACAGGGGAACCCCACAACTAATGAAAAACTGTTTTTT
-,-,TRBV5-6,TRBJ2-5,CASSLGGRETQYF,TGTGCCAGCAGCTTGGGCGGGCGGGAGACCCAGTACTTC
few,-,TRBV5-1,TRBJ1-1,CASSSLGHTEAFF,TGCGCCAGCAGCTCTCTTGGACACACTGAAGCTTTCTTT
-,-,TRBV10-3,TRBJ1-6,CAISESYRDNSPLHF,TGTGCCATCAGTGAGTCGTACAGGGATAATTCACCCCTCCACTTT